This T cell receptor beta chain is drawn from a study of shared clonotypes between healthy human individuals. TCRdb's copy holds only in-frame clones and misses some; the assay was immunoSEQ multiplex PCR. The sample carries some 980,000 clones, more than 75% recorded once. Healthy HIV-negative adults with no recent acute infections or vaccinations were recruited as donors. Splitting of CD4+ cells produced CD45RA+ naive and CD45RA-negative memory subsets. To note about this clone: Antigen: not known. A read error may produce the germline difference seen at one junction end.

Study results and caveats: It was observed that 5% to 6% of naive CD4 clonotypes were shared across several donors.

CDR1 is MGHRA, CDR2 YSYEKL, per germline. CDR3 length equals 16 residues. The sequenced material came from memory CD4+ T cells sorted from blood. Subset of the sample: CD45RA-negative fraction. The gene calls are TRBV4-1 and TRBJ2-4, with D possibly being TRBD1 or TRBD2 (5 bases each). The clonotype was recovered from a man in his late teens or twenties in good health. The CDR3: CASSQDVAGSKNIQYF. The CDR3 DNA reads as TGTGCCAGCAGCCAAGATGTCGCAGGGAGCAAAAACATTCAGTACTTC.